The 4 T cell receptor beta chains reported below all come from one sample, sequenced in a study of blood T cell repertoires in COVID-19. Sequenced by immunoSEQ multiplex PCR; TCRdb stores in-frame clones only, minus some. The sample has 95,000 to 150,000 clones; about 80% are singletons. The sequenced material came from peripheral blood. All receptors come from a human donor in a cohort sampled during active COVID-19.

This clone has at least ten counts. The chain links TRBV6-6 to TRBJ2-7; 8 nucleotides align to TRBD2. The J segment lost 5 bases and the V segment lost 2 bases, leaving 11 bases of the junction unmatched. The CDR3 runs 16 residues. Per germline, CDR1 MNHNY and CDR2 SVGAGI (reference sequence). Here the CDR3 DNA reads TGTGCCAGCAGTTACCCCTTGGCGGGAGGAACCCACGAGCAGTACTTC. This sequence encodes CASSYPLAGGTHEQYF.

Regarding this clone: Additional DNA sequences in this sample encode the identical CDR3. The genes are TRBV27 and TRBJ2-1, with 7 nucleotides matching TRBD2. Germline-derived CDR1 and CDR2 are MNHEY and SMNVEV (reference sequence). Germline trimming cut 2 bases from V and 5 bases from J; bases unmatched to any gene: 12. The CDR3 runs to 17 residues. CDR3 residues: CASSLDLGLELHNEQFF. CDR3 nucleotides: TGTGCCAGCAGTTTAGACCTAGGACTAGAACTCCACAATGAGCAGTTCTTC.

This chain links TRBV29-1 with TRBJ2-1; 13 bases fit TRBD2. Trimming at V came to 6 bases and at J to 12 bases, leaving 11 bases not matched to a gene. The CDR3 has 14 amino acids. Germline-derived CDR1 and CDR2 are SQVTM and ANQGSEA. Here the CDR3 reads CSVQATSGRAWQFF. The CDR3 DNA reads TGCAGCGTCCAAGCCACTAGCGGGAGGGCTTGGCAGTTCTTC.

This clone was seen only a few times. The chain recombines TRBV29-1 with TRBJ2-7; D possibly corresponds to TRBD1 (6 bases). Germline CDR1 SQVTM, CDR2 ANQGSEA. The V end was cut by 6 bases, the J end by 4 bases, with 13 bases between. The CDR3 runs 12 residues. The CDR3 DNA is TGCAGCGTAGAGGATACAGGGTACGAGCAGTACTTC. Protein sequence: CSVEDTGYEQYF.